These 25 T cell receptor beta chains originate from one sample sequenced in a study of response to subunit inactivated influenza vaccine. Each CDR3 protein gets one entry after TCRdb re-called the RT-PCR reads with MiXCR. The sample lists fewer than 650,000 distinct CDR3 sequences, roughly 13% occurring once. Sequenced here: PBMCs from blood, sampled 45 days after vaccination. The receptors were gathered from a man aged 45-65 years who received an inactivated influenza vaccine.

This clonotype was picked up a small number of times. The chain couples TRBV6-2 or TRBV6-3 to TRBJ1-2; 10 nucleotides align to TRBD1. CDR3 length: 15 amino acids. Germline V gives CDR1 MNHEY, CDR2 SVGEGT. The V segment lost 7 bases and the J segment 7 bases; nucleotides outside the gene matches: 12. DNA for the CDR3: TGTGCCAGCACCCCAACCGGGACAGGGGCTTTTGGCTACACCTTC. It specifies CASTPTGTGAFGYTF.

The V call is TRBV12-3 or TRBV12-4, the J call TRBJ2-5; D perhaps matches TRBD2 (6 bases). The CDR3 extends over 11 amino acids. V lost 5 bases and J lost 7, with 8 bases in between. In nucleotides, the CDR3 is TGTGCCAGCAGTCATAGCGGGACCCAGTACTTC. The encoded protein is CASSHSGTQYF.

The J gene is TRBJ1-6, the V gene TRBV5-1; a possible D gene is TRBD1 (5 bases). Germline lookup yields CDR1 SGHRS and CDR2 YFSETQ. The CDR3 is 15 amino acids. Trimming stripped 0 bases from V and 7 bases from J, with 11 bases between. The CDR3 DNA follows: TGCGCCAGCAGCTTGGGACAGAATAAAAATTCACCCCTCCACTTT. Residues: CASSLGQNKNSPLHF.

This clonotype was seen a few times. The V gene is TRBV10-3, the J gene TRBJ2-3, with 8 bases that match TRBD2. The ends lost 3 bases at V and 2 bases at J; junction bases unmatched: 1. Germline CDR1 ENHRY, CDR2 SYGVKD. The CDR3 is 14 residues long. The CDR3 loop is CAISELAATDTQYF. The CDR3 DNA reads as TGTGCCATCAGTGAACTAGCGGCCACAGATACGCAGTATTTT.

V is TRBV11-2 and J is TRBJ1-1; 7 positions match TRBD1. This CDR3 region has 14 residues. Germline V gene sequence: CDR1 SGHAT, CDR2 FQNNGV. The J segment lost 4 bases and the V segment lost 4 bases, leaving 6 bases of the junction unmatched. This chain's CDR3 is CASSSDRVGTEAFF. The CDR3 DNA follows: TGTGCCAGCAGCTCAGACAGGGTGGGCACTGAAGCTTTCTTT.

This clonotype was seen ten or more times. The rearrangement links TRBV12-3 or TRBV12-4 to TRBJ1-2; D unclear. Deletions cut 1 base from V and 7 bases from J, with 7 bases between. This CDR3 spans 12 amino acids. The CDR3 DNA follows: TGTGCCAGCAGTTTAGACTTGGGTGGCTACACCTTC. As protein: CASSLDLGGYTF.

V usage is TRBV12-3 or TRBV12-4 and J usage is TRBJ2-5, with D possibly called TRBD1 or TRBD2 (5 bases each). The germline V and J ends were trimmed by 4 bases and 5 bases, with 14 bases remaining between them. The CDR3 length is 14 residues. CDR3 nucleotide sequence: TGTGCCAGCAGTTCCTCCAGGGACGGGGAGACCCAGTACTTC. Translating gives CASSSSRDGETQYF.

This clonotype was observed many times. In DNA form, the CDR3 reads TGCAGTGCTAGCAAGGGCCGACTTCAGAACACTGAAGCTTTCTTT. Amino acid sequence: CSASKGRLQNTEAFF. The rearrangement links TRBV20-1 to TRBJ1-1; D not certain. This CDR3 is 15 amino acids long. Trimming took off 3 bases at V and 1 base at J, with 15 bases between the two ends. Germline loops: CDR1 DFQATT, CDR2 SNEGSKA (reference sequence).

This clonotype has just a few counts. The chain combines TRBV9 with TRBJ2-5; the D is unclear. The CDR3 runs to 13 residues. V lost 0 bases and J 3 bases, leaving 6 bases between the germline ends. Germline values: CDR1 SGDLS, CDR2 YYNGEE. In nucleotides, the CDR3 is TGTGCCAGCAGCGTAGATCCCGAAGAGACCCAGTACTTC. It specifies CASSVDPEETQYF.

The genes are TRBV15 and TRBJ2-7, with 12 positions matching TRBD2. The J segment lost 7 bases and the V segment lost 5 bases, leaving 12 bases of the junction unmatched. This CDR3 region has 16 residues. The germline CDR1 and CDR2 sequences are LNHNV and YYDKDF (reference sequence). The CDR3 coding sequence is TGTGCCACCAGCGCCCTGGGGAGGGGACTAGCGGGTGAGCAGTACTTC. It encodes CATSALGRGLAGEQYF.

This clonotype was recorded at least ten times. CDR3 in DNA: TGTGCCAGCAGTAGGGGACAGGGGTCGTCTGGAAACACCATATATTTT. This translates into CASSRGQGSSGNTIYF. The V and J genes are TRBV12-3 or TRBV12-4 and TRBJ1-3, with TRBD1 matching over 10 bases. J lost 1 base, V lost 5 bases, and 5 bases had no gene match. This CDR3 is 16 amino acids long.

The table lists this clonotype with a few counts. The gene calls are TRBV27 and TRBJ2-1; D not certain. V lost 6 bases, J lost 0 bases, and 12 bases lay in between. This CDR3 is 15 amino acids long. Germline lookup yields CDR1 MNHEY and CDR2 SMNVEV (reference sequence). The CDR3 region has the DNA TGTGCCAGCAGCCTTAATTCCTTCTCCTACAATGAGCAGTTCTTC. It codes for CASSLNSFSYNEQFF.

This clonotype was detected only a few times. The rearrangement uses TRBV28 and TRBJ2-3; the D call may be TRBD1 or TRBD2 (5 bases each). There are 16 residues in the CDR3. Germline CDR1 MDHEN, CDR2 SYDVKM. Trimming took 1 base from V and 0 from J, leaving 11 bases between them. CDR3 protein: CASSLFRGTSTDTQYF. CDR3 DNA: TGTGCCAGCAGTTTATTCCGGGGCACTAGCACAGATACGCAGTATTTT.

This clonotype was counted only a few times. The chain employs TRBV7-2 and TRBJ1-2; unclear D gene. The ends were cut back, 3 bases at V and 4 bases at J, with 15 bases in the middle. The CDR3 has 15 residues. Germline lookup yields CDR1 SGHTA and CDR2 FQGNSA. In DNA form, the CDR3 reads TGTGCCAGCAGCTTGGCTCCGGGCGGGAGCTATGGCTACACCTTC. This codes for CASSLAPGGSYGYTF.

Many counts were recorded for this clonotype. This CDR3 reads CASSFESGNTIYF. The CDR3 DNA reads as TGTGCCAGCAGCTTCGAATCTGGAAACACCATATATTTT. The V call is TRBV7-9, the J call TRBJ1-3; no clear D. V lost 3 bases to trimming and J lost 1 base, with 4 bases between them. Germline V gives CDR1 SEHNR, CDR2 FQNEAQ (reference sequence). The CDR3 is 13 residues long.

This clonotype was picked up a small number of times. V is TRBV6-2 or TRBV6-3 and J is TRBJ1-1; no reliable D call. Germline CDR1 is MNHEY and CDR2 is SVGEGT. The V and J ends lost 1 base and 1 base respectively, with 13 bases between them. The CDR3 covers 16 residues. The CDR3 loop reads CASSYYYYDTNTEAFF. The CDR3 bases are TGTGCCAGCAGTTACTATTACTACGACACGAACACTGAAGCTTTCTTT.

In its sample, this clonotype was seen many times. The chain has TRBV20-1 and TRBJ2-7; possibly TRBD1 or TRBD2 for D (5 bases each). Per germline, CDR1 DFQATT and CDR2 SNEGSKA (reference sequence). The CDR3 contains 14 residues. V was clipped by 0 bases and J by 8 bases, with 17 bases between them. The DNA for the CDR3 is TGCAGTGCTAGAGACCAGACGGGGCCCGGGCAGCAGTACTTC. As protein: CSARDQTGPGQQYF.

This clonotype was recorded many times. The CDR3 reads CASSRLRWGASGKRSETQYF. The CDR3 region has the DNA TGTGCCAGCAGTAGACTACGGTGGGGGGCTAGCGGGAAGCGGTCGGAGACCCAGTACTTC. J is TRBJ2-5 and V is TRBV6-4, with 9 nucleotides matching TRBD2. The CDR3 extends over 20 amino acids. V lost 5 bases to trimming and J lost 5 bases; unmatched junction nucleotides: 24. Germline CDR1 and CDR2: MRHNA and SNTAGT.

This sequence joins TRBV5-1 and TRBJ2-2; D uncertain. The CDR3 loop spans 14 amino acids. The V end lost 2 bases, the J end lost 5 bases, and 10 bases lay between the germline ends. The germline V gene has CDR1 SGHRS and CDR2 YFSETQ. The CDR3 region has the DNA TGCGCCAGCAGCTTTGCACAACAGACCGGGGAGCTGTTTTTT. Its protein is CASSFAQQTGELFF. The full variable domain, completed using reference TRBV5-1 and TRBJ2-2, is KAGVTQTPRYLIKTRGQQVTLSCSPISGHRSVSWYQQTPGQGLQFLFEYFSETQRNKGNFPGRFSGRQFSNSRSEMNVSTLELGDSALYLCASSFAQQTGELFFGEGSRLTVL.

The genes are TRBV5-1 and TRBJ2-1; D might be TRBD2 (6 bases). The CDR3 covers 13 residues. Germline V lookup: CDR1 SGHRS, CDR2 YFSETQ. Trimming pared 1 base from V and 8 bases from J, leaving 10 bases between. The CDR3: CASSLTSFHEQFF. The CDR3 DNA reads as TGCGCCAGCAGCTTGACTAGCTTCCATGAGCAGTTCTTC. Complete variable domain (other parts from reference TRBV5-1 and TRBJ2-1): KAGVTQTPRYLIKTRGQQVTLSCSPISGHRSVSWYQQTPGQGLQFLFEYFSETQRNKGNFPGRFSGRQFSNSRSEMNVSTLELGDSALYLCASSLTSFHEQFFGPGTRLTVL.

This rearrangement joins TRBV7-6 to TRBJ1-6, with a tentative D call TRBD1 (6 bases). The CDR3 totals 13 residues. The ends were cut back, 8 bases at V and 10 bases at J, with 15 bases in the middle. Germline loops: CDR1 SGHVS, CDR2 FNYEAQ. CDR3 sequence reads: CASSNRADSPLHF. CDR3 DNA sequence: TGTGCCAGCTCCAACAGGGCCGACTCACCCCTCCACTTT.

This clonotype appeared many times. This sequence joins TRBV20-1 and TRBJ2-5; 7 nucleotides match TRBD1. The CDR3 runs to 13 residues. V trimming: 6 bases; J trimming: 1 base; junction bases outside the gene matches: 5. CDR1 is DFQATT, CDR2 SNEGSKA, per germline (reference sequence). CDR3 coding DNA: TGCAGTGCAGTCAGGGGGTCCCAAGAGACCCAGTACTTC. This codes for CSAVRGSQETQYF.

At least ten counts were recorded for this clonotype. The chain links TRBV20-1 to TRBJ2-4, with D perhaps TRBD2 (5 bases). The CDR3 totals 15 residues. V was cut by 3 bases and J by 1 base, with 13 bases left in between. Germline V CDR1 and CDR2: DFQATT, SNEGSKA (reference sequence). This CDR3 reads CSASRDVTAKNIQYF. The CDR3 coding sequence is TGCAGTGCTAGTCGGGATGTGACTGCCAAAAACATTCAGTACTTC.

The chain uses TRBV28 and TRBJ2-4; 9 positions agree with TRBD1. Germline V lookup: CDR1 MDHEN, CDR2 SYDVKM. This CDR3 has 16 residues. Unmatched junction bases numbered 12, after V lost 8 bases and J lost 4 bases. DNA for the CDR3: TGTGCCAGCGTGTCCGGGACAGGGAAGGCAAAAAACATTCAGTACTTC. It codes for CASVSGTGKAKNIQYF.

V and J are TRBV7-2 and TRBJ2-3; D ambiguous. The CDR3 runs 14 residues. Trimming pared 0 bases from V and 3 bases from J, leaving 7 bases between. Looked up from germline, CDR1 is SGHTA and CDR2 is FQGNSA. This CDR3 reads CASSLAGKTDTQYF. CDR3 coding DNA: TGTGCCAGCAGCTTAGCGGGAAAAACAGATACGCAGTATTTT.